These 8 T cell receptor beta chains were all obtained from the same sample, sequenced in a study of graft-versus-host responses after intestinal transplantation. Clones were read by immunoSEQ multiplex PCR, and TCRdb kept only the in-frame ones, dropping some. The table records about 16,000 clones, around nine tenths of them present only once. The material sequenced was PBMCs, taken around 110 days after intestinal transplant. Receptors originate from a human patient who received an intestinal transplant, so some T cells may come from the graft donor.

The gene calls are TRBV19 and TRBJ2-5, with TRBD1 identical over 8 bases. After removal of 9 bases from V and 3 bases from J, the junction contained 9 bases not matched to a gene. CDR1 is LNHDA and CDR2 is SQIVND in the germline V gene (reference sequence). The CDR3 covers 14 residues. CDR3 in DNA: TGTGCCAGCCGTACCGCAGGGGGCGAAGAGACCCAGTACTTC. It translates to CASRTAGGEETQYF.

The chain couples TRBV11-2 to TRBJ1-1, with no clear D. Trimming stripped 2 bases from V and 7 bases from J, with 11 bases between. Germline CDR1 reads SGHAT; CDR2 reads FQNNGV. The CDR3 sequence is 13 residues long. CDR3: CASSLKPALEAFF. Here the CDR3 DNA reads TGTGCCAGCAGCTTAAAGCCAGCTCTTGAAGCTTTCTTT. Based on the CDR3 plus reference TRBV11-2 and TRBJ1-1, the full variable domain is EAGVAQSPRYKIIEKRQSVAFWCNPISGHATLYWYQQILGQGPKLLIQFQNNGVVDDSQLPKDRFSAERLKGVDSTLKIQPAKLEDSAVYLCASSLKPALEAFFGQGTRLTVV.

This chain uses TRBV4-1 with TRBJ1-2; D not certain. Germline V CDR1 and CDR2: MGHRA, YSYEKL. This CDR3 has 13 amino acids. V dropped 4 bases and J dropped 0 bases, with 6 bases sitting between them. The CDR3 loop reads CASSRIPNYGYTF. The CDR3 nucleotides read TGCGCCAGCAGCCGGATACCTAACTATGGCTACACCTTC.

The V gene is TRBV28, the J gene TRBJ2-7, with a possible D match to TRBD1 (6 bases). Trimming shortened V by 2 bases and J by 3 bases, and 14 bases separated the two germline ends. CDR3 length: 15 amino acids. CDR1 and CDR2 from the germline V gene are MDHEN and SYDVKM. CDR3 residues: CASSLPRDTYYEQYF. In DNA form, the CDR3 reads TGTGCCAGCAGTTTACCTCGGGACACATACTACGAGCAGTACTTC. Variable domain in full (rest from reference TRBV28 and TRBJ2-7): DVKVTQSSRYLVKRTGEKVFLECVQDMDHENMFWYRQDPGLGLRLIYFSYDVKMKEKGDIPEGYSVSREKKERFSLILESASTNQTSMYLCASSLPRDTYYEQYFGPGTRLTVT.

CDR3 sequence: CASSLSGQGKQFF. The DNA for the CDR3 is TGTGCCAGCAGCTTATCCGGACAGGGGAAGCAGTTCTTC. V gene TRBV11-3 combines with J gene TRBJ2-1; 9 bases are shared with TRBD1. Germline CDR1 is SGHNT and CDR2 is YENEEA. Trimming cost V 2 bases and J 11 bases; bases outside gene matches: 4. The CDR3 is made up of 13 amino acids.

The genes are TRBV14 and TRBJ1-1; D remains ambiguous. This CDR3 contains 13 residues. V was pared by 3 bases and J by 5 bases, with 10 bases between. CDR1 is SGHDN and CDR2 is FVKESK in the germline V gene. The CDR3 sequence: CASSQTPWTEAFF. The CDR3 region has the DNA TGTGCCAGCAGCCAGACCCCTTGGACTGAAGCTTTCTTT.

The chain's CDR3 is CASSLSGRKYEQYF. CDR3 nucleotides: TGTGCCAGCAGTCTGAGCGGGAGAAAATACGAGCAGTACTTC. The J gene is TRBJ2-7, the V gene TRBV28; the match to TRBD2 covers 8 bases. Germline V CDR1 and CDR2: MDHEN, SYDVKM. There are 14 residues in the CDR3. V lost 5 bases, J lost 4 bases, and 7 bases stayed unmatched.

This clone was seen more than once but under ten times. The V and J genes are TRBV6-5 and TRBJ2-1; tentatively, D is TRBD2 (6 bases). V was pared by 5 bases and J by 3 bases, with 11 bases between. Per germline, CDR1 MNHEY and CDR2 SVGAGI. This CDR3 is built from 14 residues. The CDR3 sequence: CASSEGSGYNEQFF. In nucleotides, the CDR3 is TGTGCCAGCAGTGAGGGTAGCGGCTACAATGAGCAGTTCTTC.